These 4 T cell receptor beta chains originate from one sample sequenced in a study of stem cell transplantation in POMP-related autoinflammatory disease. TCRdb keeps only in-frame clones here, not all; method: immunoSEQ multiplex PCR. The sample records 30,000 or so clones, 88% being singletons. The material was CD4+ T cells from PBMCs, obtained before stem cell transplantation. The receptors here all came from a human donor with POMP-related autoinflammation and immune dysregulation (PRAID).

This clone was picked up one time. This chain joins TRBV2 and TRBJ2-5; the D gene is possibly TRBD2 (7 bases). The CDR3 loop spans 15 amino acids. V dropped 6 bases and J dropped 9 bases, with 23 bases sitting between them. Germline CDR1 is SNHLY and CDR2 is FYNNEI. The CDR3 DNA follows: TGTGCCAGCAGCCCCGAGGGAGGGGGACTCGGGGCCCAGTACTTC. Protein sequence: CASSPEGGGLGAQYF.

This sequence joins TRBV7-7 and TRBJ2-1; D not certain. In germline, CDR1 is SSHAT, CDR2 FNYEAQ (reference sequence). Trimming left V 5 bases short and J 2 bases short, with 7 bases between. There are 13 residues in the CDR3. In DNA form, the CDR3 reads TGTGCCAGCAGCCCCTTTGCCTACAATGAGCAGTTCTTC. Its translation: CASSPFAYNEQFF.

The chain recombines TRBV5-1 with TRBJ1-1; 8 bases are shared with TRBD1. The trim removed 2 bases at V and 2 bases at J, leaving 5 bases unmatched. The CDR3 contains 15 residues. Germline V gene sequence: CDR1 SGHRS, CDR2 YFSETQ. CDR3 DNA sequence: TGCGCCAGCAGCTTAAGGACAGGGACTAACACTGAAGCTTTCTTT. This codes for CASSLRTGTNTEAFF.

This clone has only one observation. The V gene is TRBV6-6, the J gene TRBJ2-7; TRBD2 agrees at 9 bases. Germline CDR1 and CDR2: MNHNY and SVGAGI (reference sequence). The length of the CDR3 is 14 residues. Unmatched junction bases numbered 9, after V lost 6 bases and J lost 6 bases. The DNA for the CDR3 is TGTGCCAGCAGGCTTAGCGGGGGTTTGTCCGAGCAGTACTTC. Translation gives CASRLSGGLSEQYF.